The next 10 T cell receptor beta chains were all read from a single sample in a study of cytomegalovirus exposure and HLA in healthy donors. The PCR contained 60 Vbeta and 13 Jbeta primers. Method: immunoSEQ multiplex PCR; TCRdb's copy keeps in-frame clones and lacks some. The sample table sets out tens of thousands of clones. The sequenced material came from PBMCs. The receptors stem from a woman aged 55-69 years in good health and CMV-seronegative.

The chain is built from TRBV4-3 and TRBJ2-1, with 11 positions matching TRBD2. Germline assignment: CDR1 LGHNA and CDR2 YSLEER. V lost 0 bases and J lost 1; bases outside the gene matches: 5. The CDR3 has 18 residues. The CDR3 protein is CASSQDRGLAVSYNEQFF. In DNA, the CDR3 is TGCGCCAGCAGCCAAGATAGGGGACTAGCGGTTTCCTACAATGAGCAGTTCTTC.

CDR3 DNA sequence: TGTGCCAGCACCCTGCGGATGGTTTACGAGCAGTACTTC. Translation gives CASTLRMVYEQYF. This chain uses TRBV6-1 with TRBJ2-7; D ambiguous. The V gene lost 7 bases and the J gene lost 4 bases, with 14 bases spanning the gap. Per the germline V gene, CDR1 is MNHNS and CDR2 is SASEGT. The CDR3 runs to 13 residues.

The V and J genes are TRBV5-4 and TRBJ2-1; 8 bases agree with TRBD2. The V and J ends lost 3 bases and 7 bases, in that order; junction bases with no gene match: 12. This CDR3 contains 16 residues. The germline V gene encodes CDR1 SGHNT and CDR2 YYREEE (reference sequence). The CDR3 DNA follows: TGTGCCAGCAGCTCAGACCCTAGCGGGTCTCGGAATGAGCAGTTCTTC. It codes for CASSSDPSGSRNEQFF. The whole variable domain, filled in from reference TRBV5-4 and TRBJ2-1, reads ETGVTQSPTHLIKTRGQQVTLRCSSQSGHNTVSWYQQALGQGPQFIFQYYREEENGRGNFPPRFSGLQFPNYSSELNVNALELDDSALYLCASSSDPSGSRNEQFFGPGTRLTVL.

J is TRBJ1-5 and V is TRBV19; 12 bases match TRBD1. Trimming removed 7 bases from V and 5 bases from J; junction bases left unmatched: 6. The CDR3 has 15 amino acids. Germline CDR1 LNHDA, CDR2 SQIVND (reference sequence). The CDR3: CASNAGQGAYQPQHF. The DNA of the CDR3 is TGTGCCAGTAACGCGGGACAGGGGGCCTATCAGCCCCAGCATTTT.

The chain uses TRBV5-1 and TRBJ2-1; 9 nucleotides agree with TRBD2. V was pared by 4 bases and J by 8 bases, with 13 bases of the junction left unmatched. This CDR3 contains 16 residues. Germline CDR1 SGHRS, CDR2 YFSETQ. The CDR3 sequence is CASSVPLAGESDEQFF. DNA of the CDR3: TGCGCCAGCAGCGTACCCTTAGCGGGAGAATCAGATGAGCAGTTCTTC.

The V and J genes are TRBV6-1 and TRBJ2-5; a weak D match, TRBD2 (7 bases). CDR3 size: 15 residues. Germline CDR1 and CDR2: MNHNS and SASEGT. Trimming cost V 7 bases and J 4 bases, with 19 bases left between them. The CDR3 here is CASTKEGGRVETQYF. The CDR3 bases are TGTGCCAGCACCAAAGAGGGGGGGAGGGTAGAGACCCAGTACTTC.

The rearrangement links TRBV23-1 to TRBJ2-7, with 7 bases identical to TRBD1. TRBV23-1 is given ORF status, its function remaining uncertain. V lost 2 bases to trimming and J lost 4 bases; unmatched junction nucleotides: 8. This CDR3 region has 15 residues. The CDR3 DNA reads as TGCGCCAGCAGTCAAGGGACAGTATCCCGTTACGAGCAGTACTTC. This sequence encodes CASSQGTVSRYEQYF.

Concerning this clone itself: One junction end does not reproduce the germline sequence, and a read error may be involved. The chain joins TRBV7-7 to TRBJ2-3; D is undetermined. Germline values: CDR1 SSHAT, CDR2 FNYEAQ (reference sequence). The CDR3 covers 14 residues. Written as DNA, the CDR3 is TGTGCTAGCAGCTTAAGCTCAAGCACAGATACGCAGTATTTT. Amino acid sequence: CASSLSSSTDTQYF. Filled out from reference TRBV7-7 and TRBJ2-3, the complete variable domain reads GAGVSQSPRYKVTKRGQDVTLRCDPISSHATLYWYQQALGQGPEFLTYFNYEAQPDKSGLPSDRFSAERPEGSISTLTIQRTEQRDSAMYRCASSLSSSTDTQYFGPGTRLTVL.

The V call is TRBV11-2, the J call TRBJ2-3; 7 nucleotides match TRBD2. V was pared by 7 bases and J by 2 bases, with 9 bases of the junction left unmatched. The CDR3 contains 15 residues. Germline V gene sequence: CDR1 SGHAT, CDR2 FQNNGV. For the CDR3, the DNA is TGTGCCAGCACCCGACTAGCTCCGTCCACAGATACGCAGTATTTT. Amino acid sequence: CASTRLAPSTDTQYF.

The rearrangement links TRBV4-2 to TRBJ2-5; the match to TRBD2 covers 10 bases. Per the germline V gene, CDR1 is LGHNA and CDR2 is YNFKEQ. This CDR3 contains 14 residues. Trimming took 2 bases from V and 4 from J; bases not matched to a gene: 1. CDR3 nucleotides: TGTGCCAGCAGCCAAAGCGGGAGGGCAGAGACCCAGTACTTC. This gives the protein CASSQSGRAETQYF.